This T cell receptor (beta chain) emerged from a study of cytomegalovirus exposure and HLA in healthy donors. V shed 8 bases and J 4 bases; nucleotides not matched to a gene: 11. Germline CDR1 reads LNHDA; CDR2 reads SQIVND (reference sequence). The CDR3 has 15 amino acids. PCR was performed using 60 Vbeta and 13 Jbeta primers. This table comes from immunoSEQ multiplex PCR, and its TCRdb copy is limited to in-frame clones, with some not included. Among under 200,000 clones listed, around 80% were seen once. The chain links TRBV19 to TRBJ2-7, with TRBD2 matching over 10 bases. The TCR was taken from a woman aged 45-65 years in good health and CMV-seropositive. Sequenced sample: PBMCs. Here the CDR3 DNA reads TGTGCCAGTGGGATCACACTAGCGGGGTTTTACGAGCAGTACTTC. It translates to CASGITLAGFYEQYF. The full variable domain, rest sourced from reference TRBV19 and TRBJ2-7, is DGGITQSPKYLFRKEGQNVTLSCEQNLNHDAMYWYRQDPGQGLRLIYYSQIVNDFQKGDIAEGYSVSREKKESFPLTVTSAQKNPTAFYLCASGITLAGFYEQYFGPGTRLTVT.